The clone carrying this T cell receptor beta chain was detected many times. Its target is not known. This CDR3 has 15 residues. V dropped 4 bases and J dropped 4; count of bases not matched to a gene: 4. Germline-derived CDR1 and CDR2 are KGHDR and SFDVKD. Molecular barcoded adaptors covering alpha/delta and beta/gamma chains were used on about 0.4 ug RNA. TCRdb re-called the reads through MiXCR, storing one row per CDR3 protein. The table shows 85,000 to 100,000 distinct CDR3 sequences, with 20% to 25% occurring only once. This entry is derived from a study of read filtering for tumor transcriptome and immune sequencing. For the study at large: By R-ISS, stages I, II and III held about 8, 16 and 7 patients. TCR-mapped reads were about 4 to 10.27 million with IR-seq versus roughly 85 to 1,300 with RNA-seq.

Study-wide results and caveats: This fraction held mixed bone marrow immune cells after CD138-negative sorting.

This TCR was sampled from a donor at least 40 years old with multiple myeloma. Specimen: a population of CD138-negative cells sorted from bone marrow. The chain combines TRBV24-1 with TRBJ2-5; 11 positions agree with TRBD1. The DNA of the CDR3 is TGTGCCACCAGTGACAGGACAGGGGGCCGAGAGACCCAGTACTTC. It is translated as CATSDRTGGRETQYF.